These 9 T cell receptor beta chains were all obtained from the same sample, sequenced in a study of blood T cell repertoires in COVID-19. The table came from immunoSEQ multiplex PCR; TCRdb's copy has only in-frame clones and leaves some out. The sample contains about 52,000 clones, about 80% of which appear only once. The material sequenced was peripheral blood. The origin of the receptors is a man aged 70 or older with active COVID-19.

The chain joins TRBV18 to TRBJ1-2; D might be TRBD1 (5 bases). Germline V CDR1 and CDR2: KGHSH, LQKENI. This CDR3 comprises 11 residues. V was pared by 6 bases and J by 7 bases, with 9 bases between. In DNA form, the CDR3 reads TGTGCCAGCTCCGACAGAGTTGGCTACACCTTC. As protein: CASSDRVGYTF.

J is TRBJ1-5 and V is TRBV27; D may be TRBD1 (5 bases). The germline V and J ends were trimmed by 0 bases and 3 bases, with 15 bases remaining between them. The CDR3 runs 17 residues. The germline V gene has CDR1 MNHEY and CDR2 SMNVEV (reference sequence). The CDR3 sequence: CASSLSVVSGVNQPQHF. The CDR3 nucleotides read TGTGCCAGCAGTTTATCGGTGGTTTCGGGGGTCAATCAGCCCCAGCATTTT.

The V gene is TRBV21-1, the J gene TRBJ1-1; TRBD1, the table's D call, lacks a check against the DNA. TRBV21-1 is a pseudogene. The CDR3 runs to 17 residues. This CDR3 reads CASSKEGRTGRNTEAFF. CDR3 DNA sequence: TGTGCCAGCAGCAAAGAGGGGCGGACAGGGAGGAACACTGAAGCTTTCTTT.

The V gene is TRBV6-1, the J gene TRBJ2-4; TRBD2 agrees at 7 bases. V was pared by 3 bases and J by 0 bases, with 8 bases of the junction left unmatched. This CDR3 has 17 residues. Germline CDR1 and CDR2: MNHNS and SASEGT. CDR3 in amino acids: CASSDGLGPLAKNIQYF. The CDR3 bases are TGTGCCAGCAGTGACGGACTAGGGCCCTTAGCCAAAAACATTCAGTACTTC.

V and J are TRBV4-1 and TRBJ1-5, with 8 nucleotides matching TRBD1. Trimming took 4 bases from V and 5 from J; bases not matched to a gene: 1. Germline loops: CDR1 MGHRA, CDR2 YSYEKL. The CDR3 sequence is 13 residues long. The CDR3 coding sequence is TGCGCCAGCAGCCTACAGGGGGATCAGCCCCAGCATTTT. It specifies CASSLQGDQPQHF.

The chain links TRBV30 to TRBJ1-3, with 7 bases identical to TRBD1. With 0 bases clipped from V and 0 bases from J, the junction kept 5 bases outside the gene matches. Per germline, CDR1 GTSNPN and CDR2 SVGIG (reference sequence). The CDR3 runs 16 residues. CDR3 coding DNA: TGTGCCTGGAGTGTACGGGGGACAGCCTCTGGAAACACCATATATTTT. The encoded protein is CAWSVRGTASGNTIYF.

The chain is built from TRBV5-1 and TRBJ1-2; no clear D gene. Between the trimmed V and J ends, which lost 4 bases and 0 bases, there was a span of 10 bases. The CDR3 is made up of 14 amino acids. Germline V CDR1 and CDR2: SGHRS, YFSETQ. In DNA form, the CDR3 reads TGCGCCAGCAGCCCCCTGGCGGCTAACTATGGCTACACCTTC. Translated: CASSPLAANYGYTF.

The chain has TRBV5-1 and TRBJ2-5; 11 bases line up with TRBD1. Unmatched junction bases numbered 7, after V lost 4 bases and J lost 5 bases. The length of the CDR3 is 15 residues. Germline lookup yields CDR1 SGHRS and CDR2 YFSETQ. This CDR3 is CASSLPGQGAETQYF. The CDR3, as DNA: TGCGCCAGCAGCCTACCCGGACAGGGGGCTGAGACCCAGTACTTC.

This clone was observed once. The chain recombines TRBV6-5 with TRBJ1-1; TRBD1 aligns across 10 bases. J was trimmed by 4 bases and V by 2 bases; bases with no gene match: 7. Germline CDR1 and CDR2: MNHEY and SVGAGI. The CDR3 covers 16 residues. The CDR3 DNA follows: TGTGCCAGCAGTTACACGCCGCGGACAGGGGGCACTGAAGCTTTCTTT. Its translation: CASSYTPRTGGTEAFF.